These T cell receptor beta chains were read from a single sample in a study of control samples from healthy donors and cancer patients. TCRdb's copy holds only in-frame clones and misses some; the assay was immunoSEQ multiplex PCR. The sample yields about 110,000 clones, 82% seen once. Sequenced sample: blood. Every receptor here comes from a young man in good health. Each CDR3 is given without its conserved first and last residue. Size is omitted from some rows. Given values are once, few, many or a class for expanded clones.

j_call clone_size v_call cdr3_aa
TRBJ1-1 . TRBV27 ASSTVRGPTEAF
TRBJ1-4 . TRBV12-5 ASGFIYQGGTTNEKLF
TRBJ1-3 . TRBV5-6 ASSLAGVNGNTIY
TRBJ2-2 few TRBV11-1 ASSLQGADGELF
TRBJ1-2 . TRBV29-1 SIEGQTNYGYT
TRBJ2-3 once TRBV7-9 ASSKRLAVSTDTQY
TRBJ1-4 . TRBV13 ASNLGGGNEKLF
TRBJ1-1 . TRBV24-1 ATSDPASGTGITEAF
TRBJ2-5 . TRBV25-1 ASSGYREETQY
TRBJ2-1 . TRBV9 ASSALGTSGVASYNEQF
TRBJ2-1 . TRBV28 ASSEQQGSALSHEQF
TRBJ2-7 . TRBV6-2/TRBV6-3 ASTPPTGGLYEQY
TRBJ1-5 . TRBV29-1 SVETEISNQPQH
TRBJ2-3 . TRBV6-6 ASSYLAGGRTDTQY
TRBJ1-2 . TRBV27 ASSFRGGGQLYGYT
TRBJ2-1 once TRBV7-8 ATLPKGASLYNEQF
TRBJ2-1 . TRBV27 ASSYRGLYNEQF
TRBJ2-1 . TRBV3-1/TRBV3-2 ASSRLRELSYNEQF
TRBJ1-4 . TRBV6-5 ASGATNEKLF
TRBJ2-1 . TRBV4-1 ASSQAGVGYNEQF
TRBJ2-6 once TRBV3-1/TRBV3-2 ASSPRGRGALIDVLT
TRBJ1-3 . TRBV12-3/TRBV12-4 ASRNTGGNTIY
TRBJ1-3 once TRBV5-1 ASSQTPGLSIGNTIY
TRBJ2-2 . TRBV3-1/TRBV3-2 ASSHHSGGGTGELF
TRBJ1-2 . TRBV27 ASSSGQGRNYGYT
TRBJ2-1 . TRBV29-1 SVGGKTYNEQF
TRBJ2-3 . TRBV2 ASRRNSGGAGTDTQY
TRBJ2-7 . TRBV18 ASSPDLTGAEQY
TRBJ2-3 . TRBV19 ASRGGDTQY
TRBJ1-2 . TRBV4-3 ASSRFRDNYGYT
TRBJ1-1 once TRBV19 ASSITGGHEAF
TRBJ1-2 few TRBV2 ASSEGGYT
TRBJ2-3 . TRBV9 ASSGRLTDTQY
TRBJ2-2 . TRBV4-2 ASSLGTSGLTGELF
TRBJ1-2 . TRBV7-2 ASSLESRGGAANYGYT